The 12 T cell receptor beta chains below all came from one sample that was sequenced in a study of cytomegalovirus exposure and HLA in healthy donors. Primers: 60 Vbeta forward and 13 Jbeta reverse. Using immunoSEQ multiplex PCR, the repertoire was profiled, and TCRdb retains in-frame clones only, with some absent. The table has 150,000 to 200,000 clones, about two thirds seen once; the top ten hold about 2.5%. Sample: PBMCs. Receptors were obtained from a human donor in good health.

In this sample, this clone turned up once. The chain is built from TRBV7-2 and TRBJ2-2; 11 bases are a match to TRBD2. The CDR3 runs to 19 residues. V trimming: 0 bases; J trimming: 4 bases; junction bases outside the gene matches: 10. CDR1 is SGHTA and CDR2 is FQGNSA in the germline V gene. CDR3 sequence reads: CASSLAGLAGGWSTGELFF. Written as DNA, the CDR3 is TGTGCCAGCAGCTTAGCGGGCCTAGCGGGGGGCTGGAGCACCGGGGAGCTGTTTTTT.

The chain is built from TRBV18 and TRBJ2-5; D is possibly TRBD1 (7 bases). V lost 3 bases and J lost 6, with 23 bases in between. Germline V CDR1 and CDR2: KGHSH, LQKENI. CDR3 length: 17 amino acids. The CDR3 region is CASSPPQMAGGRQTQYF. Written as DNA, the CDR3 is TGTGCCAGCTCACCCCCCCAAATGGCAGGGGGGCGACAGACCCAGTACTTC.

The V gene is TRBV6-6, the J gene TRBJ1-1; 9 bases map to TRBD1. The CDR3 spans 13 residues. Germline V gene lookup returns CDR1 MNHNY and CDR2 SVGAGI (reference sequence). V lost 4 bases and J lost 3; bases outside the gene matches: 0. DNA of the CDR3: TGTGCCAGCAGTTGGGACAGGGACACTGAAGCTTTCTTT. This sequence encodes CASSWDRDTEAFF.

CDR3 bases: TGTGCCAGCGAAGGCCGGGGGGGCCTGGCAGATACGCAGTATTTT. The encoded protein is CASEGRGGLADTQYF. V gene TRBV2 combines with J gene TRBJ2-3; 8 nucleotides agree with TRBD2. The CDR3 has 15 residues. Germline V lookup: CDR1 SNHLY, CDR2 FYNNEI. Trimming removed 8 bases from V and 4 bases from J; junction bases left unmatched: 11.

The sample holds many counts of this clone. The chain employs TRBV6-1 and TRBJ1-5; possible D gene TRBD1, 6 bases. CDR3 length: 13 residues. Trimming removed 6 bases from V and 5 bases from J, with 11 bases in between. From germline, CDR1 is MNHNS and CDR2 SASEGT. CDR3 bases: TGTGCCAGCAGACAGGGTAGAGATCAGCCCCAGCATTTT. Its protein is CASRQGRDQPQHF.

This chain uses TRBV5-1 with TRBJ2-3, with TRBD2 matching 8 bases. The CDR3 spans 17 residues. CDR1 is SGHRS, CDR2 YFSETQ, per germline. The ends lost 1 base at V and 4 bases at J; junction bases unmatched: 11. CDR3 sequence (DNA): TGCGCCAGCAGCTTGAGTGGCGACGGGGGGGCCTCAGATACGCAGTATTTT. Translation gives CASSLSGDGGASDTQYF.

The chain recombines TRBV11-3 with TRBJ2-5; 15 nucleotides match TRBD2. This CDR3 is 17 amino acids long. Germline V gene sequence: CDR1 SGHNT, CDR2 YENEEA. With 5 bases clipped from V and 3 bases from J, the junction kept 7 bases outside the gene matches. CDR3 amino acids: CASSPGLAGGSEETQYF. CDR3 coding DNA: TGTGCCAGCAGCCCGGGACTAGCGGGGGGCTCTGAAGAGACCCAGTACTTC.

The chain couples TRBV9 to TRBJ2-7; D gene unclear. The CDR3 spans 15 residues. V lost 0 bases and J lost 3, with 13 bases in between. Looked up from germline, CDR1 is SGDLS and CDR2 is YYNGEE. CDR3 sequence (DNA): TGTGCCAGCAGCGTAGGGAGTAGCCATGGCTACGAGCAGTACTTC. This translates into CASSVGSSHGYEQYF.

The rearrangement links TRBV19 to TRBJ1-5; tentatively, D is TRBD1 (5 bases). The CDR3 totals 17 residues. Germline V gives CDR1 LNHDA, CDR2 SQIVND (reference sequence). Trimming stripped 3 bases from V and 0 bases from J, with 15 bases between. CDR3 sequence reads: CASSMGSGDYSNQPQHF. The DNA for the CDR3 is TGTGCCAGTAGTATGGGTTCCGGGGACTATAGCAATCAGCCCCAGCATTTT.

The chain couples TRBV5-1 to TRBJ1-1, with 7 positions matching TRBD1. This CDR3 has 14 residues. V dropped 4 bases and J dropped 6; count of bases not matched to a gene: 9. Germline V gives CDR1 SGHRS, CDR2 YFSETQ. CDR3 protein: CASSRQGGRAEAFF. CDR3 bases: TGCGCCAGCAGCAGACAAGGGGGCCGGGCTGAAGCTTTCTTT.

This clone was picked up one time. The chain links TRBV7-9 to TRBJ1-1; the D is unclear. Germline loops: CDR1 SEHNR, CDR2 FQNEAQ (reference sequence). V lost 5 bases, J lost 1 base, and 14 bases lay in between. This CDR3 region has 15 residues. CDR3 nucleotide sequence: TGTGCCAGCAGCCGGGTGGAGGGCCCGAACACTGAAGCTTTCTTT. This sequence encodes CASSRVEGPNTEAFF.

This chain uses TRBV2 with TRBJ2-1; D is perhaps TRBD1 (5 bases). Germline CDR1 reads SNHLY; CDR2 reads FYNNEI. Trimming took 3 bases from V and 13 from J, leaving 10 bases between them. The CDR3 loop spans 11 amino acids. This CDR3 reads CASSEGLPQFF. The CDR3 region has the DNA TGTGCCAGCAGTGAGGGGCTACCCCAGTTCTTC.